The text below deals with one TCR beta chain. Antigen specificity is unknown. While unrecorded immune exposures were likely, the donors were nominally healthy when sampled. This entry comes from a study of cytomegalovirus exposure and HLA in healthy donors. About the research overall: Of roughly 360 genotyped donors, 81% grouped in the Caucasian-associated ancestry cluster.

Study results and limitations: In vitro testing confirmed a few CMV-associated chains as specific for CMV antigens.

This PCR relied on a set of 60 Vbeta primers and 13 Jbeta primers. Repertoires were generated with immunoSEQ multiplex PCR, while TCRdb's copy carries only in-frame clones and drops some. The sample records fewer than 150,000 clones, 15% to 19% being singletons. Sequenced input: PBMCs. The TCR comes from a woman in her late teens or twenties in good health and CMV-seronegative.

In DNA form, the CDR3 reads TGTGCCAGCAGCGTAGGACAGAGACAAGAGACCCAGTACTTC. This translates into CASSVGQRQETQYF. The chain is built from TRBV7-9 and TRBJ2-5; tentative D call: TRBD1 (6 bases). Germline V lookup: CDR1 SEHNR, CDR2 FQNEAQ (reference sequence). This CDR3 region has 14 residues. Trimming left V 5 bases short and J 2 bases short, with 12 bases between. The complete variable domain, with remaining parts taken from reference TRBV7-9 and TRBJ2-5, reads DTGVSQNPRHKITKRGQNVTFRCDPISEHNRLYWYRQTLGQGPEFLTYFQNEAQLEKSRLLSDRFSAERPKGSFSTLEIQRTEQGDSAMYLCASSVGQRQETQYFGPGTRLLVL.